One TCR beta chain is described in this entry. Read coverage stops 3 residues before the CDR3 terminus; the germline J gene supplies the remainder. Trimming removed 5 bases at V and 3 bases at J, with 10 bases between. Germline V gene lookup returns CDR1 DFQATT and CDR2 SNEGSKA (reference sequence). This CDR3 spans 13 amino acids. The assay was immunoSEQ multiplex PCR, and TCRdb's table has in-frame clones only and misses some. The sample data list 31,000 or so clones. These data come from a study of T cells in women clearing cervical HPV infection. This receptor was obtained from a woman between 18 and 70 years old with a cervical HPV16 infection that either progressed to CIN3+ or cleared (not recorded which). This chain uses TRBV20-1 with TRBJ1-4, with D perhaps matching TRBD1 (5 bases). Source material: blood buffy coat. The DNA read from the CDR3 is TGCAGTGCTGCGGGGGAGGCTAATGAAAAA. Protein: CSAAGEANEK. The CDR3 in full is CSAAGEANEKLFF.